This T cell receptor beta chain emerged from a study of shared clonotypes between healthy human individuals. Sequencing of unsorted PBMC DNA was carried out using ten immunoSEQ deep assay plates. Per the original methods: Sequence data from immunoSEQ were junction-only and lacked quality scores; consequently, filtering differed. The assay was immunoSEQ multiplex PCR, and TCRdb's table has in-frame clones only and misses some. That table supplies the V and J calls and clone size; D and trimming were determined from the DNA. The sample holds under 600,000 clones, about three quarters seen once. Sequencing was done on a sample of PBMCs. The sequence came from a woman aged 40 to 50 in good health. Some clones in this sample may be carry-over from other donors' samples.

This chain's CDR3 is CASTDRDTGELFF. The CDR3, as DNA: TGTGCCAGCACCGACAGAGACACCGGGGAGCTGTTTTTT. The chain carries TRBV18 and TRBJ2-2; TRBD1 is a possible D gene (5 bases). The germline V gene encodes CDR1 KGHSH and CDR2 LQKENI. This CDR3 contains 13 residues. Trimming removed 8 bases from V and 3 bases from J, with 10 bases in between.